The 26 T cell receptor beta chains reported below all come from one sample, sequenced in a study of blood T cells in healthy people across ages. Combining a sample-barcoded 5' primer with a J-beta primer mix, a second PCR ran for roughly 6 to 12 cycles. One entry per CDR3 protein results from TCRdb running MiXCR on the 5' RACE reads. The repertoire holds about 1.1 million distinct CDR3 sequences, with approximately 38% as singletons. The sequenced sample was blood. These receptors were obtained from a young man in good health.

This clonotype was recorded a few times. CDR3 sequence: CASSVGRDRGIGYTF. In DNA form, the CDR3 reads TGTGCCAGCAGCGTAGGGAGGGACAGGGGAATCGGCTACACCTTC. The chain carries TRBV9 and TRBJ1-2, with TRBD1 identical over 10 bases. Germline lookup yields CDR1 SGDLS and CDR2 YYNGEE. With V trimmed by 0 bases and J by 8 bases, 7 bases remained unmatched. The CDR3 spans 15 residues.

This clonotype occurred many times. The chain couples TRBV7-9 to TRBJ2-7; TRBD1 matches at 7 bases. Germline-derived CDR1 and CDR2 are SEHNR and FQNEAQ (reference sequence). V was pared by 5 bases and J by 7 bases, with 8 bases of the junction left unmatched. This CDR3 has 13 amino acids. The CDR3, as DNA: TGTGCCAGCAGCAAGTCGACAGGGCTGGAGCAGTACTTC. Encoded protein: CASSKSTGLEQYF.

The genes are TRBV6-6 and TRBJ2-5; D is tentatively TRBD1 or TRBD2 (5 bases each). This CDR3 comprises 15 residues. The germline CDR1 and CDR2 sequences are MNHNY and SVGAGI (reference sequence). V was cut by 2 bases and J by 0 bases, with 10 bases left in between. As DNA, the CDR3 is TGTGCCAGCAGTTACGGGGGTACGGACCAAGAGACCCAGTACTTC. This encodes CASSYGGTDQETQYF.

This clonotype turned up a few times. V is TRBV5-1 and J is TRBJ2-5; D is ambiguous. The J call may be incorrect, as the DNA end agrees better with TRBJ2-7. The CDR3 length is 11 residues. Germline V lookup: CDR1 SGHRS, CDR2 YFSETQ. CDR3 loop: CASSLSSEQYF. In DNA form, the CDR3 reads TGCGCCAGCAGCTTATCGTCCGAGCAGTACTTC.

A few counts support this clonotype. The rearrangement joins TRBV25-1 to TRBJ1-2; D perhaps matches TRBD1 (5 bases). This CDR3 has 14 residues. CDR1 is MGHDK and CDR2 is SYGVNS in the germline V gene. Trimming took 3 bases from V and 4 from J, leaving 12 bases between them. CDR3 nucleotide sequence: TGTGCCAGCAGTGAGCCGGGGACGGGCTATGGCTACACCTTC. Translated, it gives CASSEPGTGYGYTF.

Written as DNA, the CDR3 is TGCGCCAGCAGCCAACCCCAAGGAGGTTACAATGAGCAGTACTTC. Its translation is CASSQPQGGYNEQYF. The chain has TRBV4-3 and TRBJ2-7, with D possibly being TRBD2 (5 bases). Between the trimmed V and J ends, which lost 2 bases and 7 bases, there was a span of 18 bases. There are 15 residues in the CDR3. The germline gives CDR1 LGHNA, CDR2 YSLEER.

This chain uses TRBV4-1 with TRBJ1-5, with 7 positions matching TRBD1. After removal of 0 bases from V and 4 bases from J, the junction contained 6 bases not matched to a gene. Germline CDR1 is MGHRA and CDR2 is YSYEKL. There are 16 residues in the CDR3. The CDR3 here is CASSQEPTGFNQPQHF. CDR3 nucleotide sequence: TGCGCCAGCAGCCAAGAACCGACAGGGTTTAATCAGCCCCAGCATTTT.

This chain joins TRBV6-1 and TRBJ2-3, with a possible D match to TRBD1 (5 bases). The CDR3 is 15 amino acids. V gave up 7 bases and J gave up 1 base, with 15 bases separating them. Germline CDR1 and CDR2: MNHNS and SASEGT. CDR3 bases: TGTGCCAGCACCTCCTGGGGCAGGGGCACAGATACGCAGTATTTT. This codes for CASTSWGRGTDTQYF.

This clonotype came up a few times. The V call is TRBV7-2, the J call TRBJ2-7; 9 nucleotides agree with TRBD1. Germline CDR1 is SGHTA and CDR2 is FQGNSA. The CDR3 covers 17 residues. J lost 1 base, V lost 5 bases, and 12 bases had no gene match. In nucleotides, the CDR3 is TGTGCCAGCAGCCCTAATGTCTGGGACAGGGTTTCCTACGAGCAGTACTTC. Translated, it gives CASSPNVWDRVSYEQYF.

A remark on this clonotype: At one end the junction does not follow the germline gene, possibly because of a read error. This chain joins TRBV6-6 and TRBJ2-7; 10 bases fit TRBD2. The tail of the sequence fits TRBJ2-5 better, so the J call may be wrong. The germline V gene has CDR1 MNHNY and CDR2 SVGAGI (reference sequence). The CDR3 has 16 amino acids. CDR3 in amino acids: CVSSYSGSGGLETQYF. The CDR3 bases are TGTGTCAGCAGTTACTCGGGTAGCGGGGGGCTGGAGACCCAGTACTTC.

The rearrangement joins TRBV7-9 to TRBJ2-2; D remains ambiguous. Germline lookup yields CDR1 SEHNR and CDR2 FQNEAQ (reference sequence). The V end was cut by 2 bases, the J end by 2 bases, with 9 bases between. The CDR3 consists of 15 residues. The DNA of the CDR3 is TGTGCCAGCAGCTTAACTCCCCCAAACACCGGGGAGCTGTTTTTT. This codes for CASSLTPPNTGELFF.

This clonotype was seen a handful of times. The chain carries TRBV4-3 and TRBJ2-1; D gene ambiguous. V shed 4 bases and J shed 8 bases, with 12 bases lying between them. The CDR3 runs 13 residues. Germline V CDR1 and CDR2: LGHNA, YSLEER. CDR3 coding DNA: TGCGCCAGCAGCCGTCGAACAGAGGATGAGCAGTTCTTC. Translation gives CASSRRTEDEQFF.

This chain connects TRBV6-5 to TRBJ1-3; 8 bases fit TRBD1. J was trimmed by 6 bases and V by 7 bases; bases with no gene match: 2. This CDR3 is 12 amino acids long. Germline V lookup: CDR1 MNHEY, CDR2 SVGAGI. CDR3 nucleotides: TGTGCCAGCATGACAGGGGTAAACACCATATATTTT. This gives the protein CASMTGVNTIYF.

On this clonotype itself: Given the absence of the conserved phenylalanine or tryptophan at the CDR3 end, a read error is likely. The chain is built from TRBV20-1 and TRBJ1-2; D ambiguous. CDR3 length equals 15 residues. Germline-derived CDR1 and CDR2 are DFQATT and SNEGSKA (reference sequence). Trimming took 0 bases from V and 4 from J, leaving 15 bases between them. CDR3 residues: CSARDRGRAPYGYTV. As DNA, the CDR3 is TGCAGTGCTAGAGATCGGGGTAGGGCCCCCTATGGCTACACCGTC.

There are a few counts of this clonotype. This chain connects TRBV21-1 to TRBJ1-2; the table's D call of TRBD1 was not tested on the DNA. TRBV21-1 is a pseudogene segment. The CDR3 covers 16 residues. This chain's CDR3 is CASSGGGAEDNYGYTF. The CDR3 nucleotides are TGTGCCAGCAGCGGTGGGGGCGCTGAGGATAACTATGGCTACACCTTC.

The chain joins TRBV11-2 to TRBJ1-1; D is ambiguous. This CDR3 has 14 amino acids. Germline V gene sequence: CDR1 SGHAT, CDR2 FQNNGV. V lost 5 bases and J 5 bases, leaving 15 bases between the germline ends. Written as DNA, the CDR3 is TGTGCCAGCAGCCCACCTACTTTGGGGACTGAAGCTTTCTTT. It encodes CASSPPTLGTEAFF.

This rearrangement joins TRBV5-1 to TRBJ2-7, with D possibly being TRBD1 (5 bases). Trimming took off 8 bases at V and 5 bases at J, with 14 bases between the two ends. The V gene's germline CDR1 is SGHRS and CDR2 YFSETQ. This CDR3 has 12 amino acids. The DNA for the CDR3 is TGCGCCAGTCGACAGAAGGGTCACGAGCAGTACTTC. Translated, it gives CASRQKGHEQYF.

The gene calls are TRBV4-1 and TRBJ1-2; D uncertain. The germline V gene has CDR1 MGHRA and CDR2 YSYEKL. V was pared by 1 base and J by 4 bases, with 10 bases between. The CDR3 is made up of 14 amino acids. The CDR3 reads CASSQGFLSYGYTF. The CDR3 DNA sequence: TGCGCCAGCAGCCAAGGGTTCCTTTCCTATGGCTACACCTTC.

The chain employs TRBV2 and TRBJ2-7, with a tentative D call TRBD1 (5 bases). The CDR3 length is 14 residues. Germline V lookup: CDR1 SNHLY, CDR2 FYNNEI. Between the trimmed V and J ends, which lost 5 bases and 0 bases, there was a span of 11 bases. The chain's CDR3 is CASSQQEISYEQYF. CDR3 DNA: TGTGCCAGCAGTCAACAGGAGATCTCCTACGAGCAGTACTTC.

A few counts support this clonotype. The J gene is TRBJ2-7, the V gene TRBV20-1; D tentatively fits TRBD1 or TRBD2 (5 bases each). Deletions cut 6 bases from V and 4 bases from J, with 13 bases between. This CDR3 comprises 12 residues. The germline CDR1 and CDR2 sequences are DFQATT and SNEGSKA (reference sequence). CDR3 protein: CSARDLSYEQYF. CDR3 nucleotide sequence: TGCAGTGCCAGGGACCTCTCTTACGAGCAGTACTTC.

This clonotype was recorded a few times. The J gene is TRBJ1-1, the V gene TRBV29-1; D uncertain. This CDR3 has 13 residues. Trimming shortened V by 2 bases and J by 2 bases, and 9 bases separated the two germline ends. Germline V lookup: CDR1 SQVTM, CDR2 ANQGSEA. CDR3 in amino acids: CSVEIEINTEAFF. The DNA of the CDR3 is TGCAGCGTTGAAATAGAGATAAACACTGAAGCTTTCTTT.

This clonotype appeared a few times. The chain employs TRBV6-5 and TRBJ1-5; no reliable D call. The V end lost 10 bases, the J end lost 0 bases, and 16 bases lay between the germline ends. This CDR3 contains 15 residues. Germline V gives CDR1 MNHEY, CDR2 SVGAGI. The DNA of the CDR3 is TGTGCCACCGGAGCAGGACCTCATAGCAATCAGCCCCAGCATTTT. Its translation is CATGAGPHSNQPQHF.

In this sample, this clonotype turned up a few times. The chain couples TRBV7-9 to TRBJ1-1; D is possibly TRBD1 (6 bases). The CDR3 length is 14 residues. Trimming shortened V by 5 bases and J by 3 bases, and 13 bases separated the two germline ends. CDR1 SEHNR and CDR2 FQNEAQ come from the germline V gene (reference sequence). CDR3 sequence reads: CASSHYREYTEAFF. The CDR3 bases are TGTGCCAGCAGCCACTACAGGGAATACACTGAAGCTTTCTTT. Filled out from reference TRBV7-9 and TRBJ1-1, the complete variable domain reads DTGVSQNPRHKITKRGQNVTFRCDPISEHNRLYWYRQTLGQGPEFLTYFQNEAQLEKSRLLSDRFSAERPKGSFSTLEIQRTEQGDSAMYLCASSHYREYTEAFFGQGTRLTVV.

The CDR3 spells CSVRDRESYNEQFF. The CDR3 region has the DNA TGCAGCGTGAGAGACAGGGAGTCCTACAATGAGCAGTTCTTC. The chain combines TRBV29-1 with TRBJ2-1, with 7 bases lining up with TRBD1. The germline V gene has CDR1 SQVTM and CDR2 ANQGSEA. The CDR3 covers 14 residues. Germline trimming cut 6 bases from V and 1 base from J; bases unmatched to any gene: 6.

J is TRBJ1-1 and V is TRBV5-1, with D unresolved. The CDR3 length is 12 residues. V lost 5 bases, J lost 10 bases, and 15 bases lay in between. Germline CDR1 is SGHRS and CDR2 is YFSETQ. CDR3 nucleotide sequence: TGCGCCAGCAGATCGACTGAACAAGGAGCTTTCTTT. Protein: CASRSTEQGAFF.

This clonotype turned up a few times. The rearrangement uses TRBV10-3 and TRBJ1-1; D not certain. Per the germline V gene, CDR1 is ENHRY and CDR2 is SYGVKD. The CDR3 contains 15 residues. V was cut by 0 bases and J by 2 bases, with 10 bases left in between. This CDR3 is CAISESIEGNTEAFF. CDR3 sequence (DNA): TGTGCCATCAGTGAGTCGATTGAGGGAAACACTGAAGCTTTCTTT.